This TCR beta chain came from a study of T cells after yellow fever vaccination. 5'RACE template switching generated TCR cDNA, adding a universal primer site and UMIs. TCRdb ran MiXCR on the 5' RACE reads and lists one entry per CDR3 protein. This table has a few hundred thousand distinct CDR3 sequences, approximately 5.2% appearing once. Findings and caveats of the study: Clones from primary vaccination mostly reappeared after the booster (roughly 95% CD4, approximately 88% CD8). Some clonotypes were seen in both the CD4 and the CD8 compartments. These made up a small share and likely arose from convergent recombination. Weaker, the secondary response had a peak occurring faster, on day 5 versus 15.

This clonotype has only a few counts. The antigen remains undetermined. CDR3 size: 14 residues. J gave up 15 bases and V 0 bases, and 8 bases lay outside the gene matches. Germline V gene sequence: CDR1 SGHKS, CDR2 YYEKEE (reference sequence). This clonotype was sampled from a man between 18 and 35 years old who received the YFV17D yellow fever vaccine. V gene TRBV5-5 combines with J gene TRBJ1-4, with 10 bases fitting TRBD1. Sequenced material: CD4+ T cells sorted from PBMCs, taken on the day of the yellow fever booster vaccination. The CDR3 DNA follows: TGTGCCAGCAGCTTGGGACAGGGGGCCTCGTCGATGTTTTTT. Translation: CASSLGQGASSMFF.